This entry lists 16 T cell receptor beta chains sequenced from one sample in a study of identical twins. One entry per CDR3 protein, called by TCRdb with MiXCR from the 5' RACE reads. The sample lists around 500,000 distinct CDR3 sequences, approximately 15% seen once, with approximately 0.52% in the top ten. These data are also associated with another study on yellow fever vaccine responses in identical twins.

Sequenced material: CD4+ T cells sorted from blood. These TCRs come from a woman aged 18-29 years in good health.

CDR3 sequence reads: CASSPRTVNSYNEQFF. CDR3 nucleotide sequence: TGTGCCAGCTCACCGAGGACTGTAAACTCCTACAATGAGCAGTTCTTC. The chain carries TRBV18 and TRBJ2-1; weak D call: TRBD2 (5 bases). V lost 3 bases, J lost 0 bases, and 12 bases lay in between. This CDR3 is built from 16 residues. Looked up from germline, CDR1 is KGHSH and CDR2 is LQKENI.

This clonotype showed up just a few times. The gene calls are TRBV2 and TRBJ2-7; weak D call: TRBD1 (6 bases). Germline CDR1 is SNHLY and CDR2 is FYNNEI. V shed 6 bases and J shed 0 bases, with 12 bases lying between them. The CDR3 totals 14 residues. The CDR3 bases are TGTGCCAGCAGCAGGGACATCTACTCCTACGAGCAGTACTTC. Its protein product is CASSRDIYSYEQYF.

The CDR3 loop is CATSRDPGRETQYF. For the CDR3, the DNA is TGTGCCACCAGCAGAGATCCGGGCAGGGAGACCCAGTACTTC. This rearrangement joins TRBV15 to TRBJ2-5; D gene unclear. V was cut by 0 bases and J by 5 bases, with 10 bases left in between. The CDR3 is 14 residues long. CDR1 LNHNV and CDR2 YYDKDF come from the germline V gene (reference sequence).

This sequence joins TRBV10-3 and TRBJ2-3; 7 positions match TRBD1. Germline lookup yields CDR1 ENHRY and CDR2 SYGVKD. CDR3 length: 14 amino acids. Trimming cost V 4 bases and J 4 bases; bases outside gene matches: 5. CDR3 nucleotide sequence: TGTGCCATCAGTGTGGACAGGAGCTCAGATACGCAGTATTTT. The encoded protein is CAISVDRSSDTQYF.

The CDR3 protein is CSVAGTGSPDTQYF. Here the CDR3 DNA reads TGCAGCGTAGCCGGGACAGGGTCCCCAGATACGCAGTATTTT. V gene TRBV29-1 combines with J gene TRBJ2-3, with TRBD1 matching over 9 bases. CDR1 SQVTM and CDR2 ANQGSEA come from the germline V gene. V was pared by 6 bases and J by 4 bases, with 8 bases of the junction left unmatched. The CDR3 covers 14 residues.

The rearrangement uses TRBV6-5 and TRBJ1-2; TRBD1 agrees at 7 bases. The V segment lost 5 bases and the J segment 4 bases; nucleotides outside the gene matches: 7. This CDR3 spans 14 amino acids. Germline assignment: CDR1 MNHEY and CDR2 SVGAGI. The CDR3 DNA follows: TGTGCCAGCAGTAATCTCGGGACAGCCTATGGCTACACCTTC. Protein product: CASSNLGTAYGYTF.

The table lists this clonotype with a few counts. The CDR3 bases are TGTGCCAGCAGCTCACAGATCTTGTATGGCTACACCTTC. It yields the protein CASSSQILYGYTF. The V call is TRBV7-2, the J call TRBJ1-2; D gene uncertain. CDR3 length: 13 amino acids. V lost 4 bases, J lost 5 bases, and 11 bases lay in between. Germline V gene sequence: CDR1 SGHTA, CDR2 FQGNSA.

This clonotype came up a few times. This chain connects TRBV5-1 to TRBJ2-5; D gene ambiguous. The CDR3 runs 13 residues. Germline V gives CDR1 SGHRS, CDR2 YFSETQ. With 4 bases removed from V and 2 bases from J, the gap between germline ends came to 9 bases. CDR3 coding DNA: TGCGCCAGCAGCCCCGGGTGGCAAGAGACCCAGTACTTC. Translated: CASSPGWQETQYF.

V gene TRBV6-2 or TRBV6-3 combines with J gene TRBJ2-5, with a weak D call TRBD1 (5 bases). The CDR3 has 14 residues. The V gene's germline CDR1 is MNHEY and CDR2 SVGEGT. The V end was cut by 4 bases, the J end by 7 bases, with 16 bases between. The CDR3 bases are TGTGCCAGCAGTTCACAGGCGACGGTTGGGACCCAGTACTTC. Its protein product is CASSSQATVGTQYF.

The sample holds many counts of this clonotype. The rearrangement uses TRBV12-3 or TRBV12-4 and TRBJ2-1, with no clear D. The CDR3 runs to 11 residues. Trimming removed 5 bases from V and 8 bases from J, with 7 bases in between. The chain's CDR3 is CASSPMDEQFF. CDR3 sequence (DNA): TGTGCCAGCAGTCCGATGGATGAGCAGTTCTTC.

The chain's CDR3 is CASSLRAGTDTQYF. For the CDR3, the DNA is TGTGCCAGCAGTTTGCGGGCGGGCACAGATACGCAGTATTTT. The chain recombines TRBV12-3 or TRBV12-4 with TRBJ2-3; maybe TRBD2 (5 bases). The CDR3 loop spans 14 amino acids. The V gene lost 3 bases and the J gene lost 1 base, with 8 bases spanning the gap.

The rearrangement joins TRBV15 to TRBJ2-2; 8 bases line up with TRBD1. V shed 7 bases, J shed 6 bases, and the junction held 7 bases outside the gene matches. The V gene's germline CDR1 is LNHNV and CDR2 YYDKDF (reference sequence). The CDR3 is made up of 14 amino acids. The CDR3 sequence: CATNPGQGAGELFF. CDR3 nucleotide sequence: TGTGCCACCAACCCCGGACAGGGCGCCGGGGAGCTGTTTTTT.

The V and J genes are TRBV12-3 or TRBV12-4 and TRBJ2-7; TRBD1 agrees at 8 bases. The V and J ends lost 5 bases and 4 bases, in that order; junction bases with no gene match: 7. The CDR3 length is 14 residues. The CDR3 spells CASSPRQGRYEQYF. CDR3 DNA: TGTGCCAGCAGTCCGCGACAGGGGAGGTACGAGCAGTACTTC.

This chain connects TRBV6-4 to TRBJ2-2; a possible D gene is TRBD1 (5 bases). CDR3 length: 14 residues. The ends were cut back, 4 bases at V and 0 bases at J, with 6 bases in the middle. Germline V gene data show CDR1 as MRHNA and CDR2 as SNTAGT. CDR3 DNA: TGTGCCAGCAGTGCCAGGGCGAACACCGGGGAGCTGTTTTTT. Amino acids: CASSARANTGELFF.

This clonotype came up many times. DNA for the CDR3: TGTGCCAGCAGTGAATCAGGCTCATCCTACGAGCAGTACTTC. Translation: CASSESGSSYEQYF. The V call is TRBV25-1, the J call TRBJ2-7; D is undetermined. V was shortened by 1 base and J by 1 base, with 8 bases between the two germline ends. The CDR3 runs 14 residues. Germline CDR1 reads MGHDK; CDR2 reads SYGVNS.

This clonotype was seen a handful of times. The chain is built from TRBV7-9 and TRBJ1-6; 7 nucleotides line up with TRBD1. V gave up 5 bases and J gave up 7 bases; unmatched junction bases: 8. CDR1 and CDR2 from the germline V gene are SEHNR and FQNEAQ (reference sequence). The CDR3 has 15 amino acids. The CDR3, as DNA: TGTGCCAGCAGCCCGCGACAGGGACGGAATTCACCCCTCCACTTT. Translation gives CASSPRQGRNSPLHF.